The clone carrying this TCR beta chain was detected a few times. Its target is not known. The sample belongs to a study of regulatory T cells in long-lasting Graves disease. The wider study: Antithyroid drugs had been taken under 3 months by newly diagnosed Graves' patients. Study-wide results and caveats: Not thyroid tissue but only peripheral blood was studied.

Germline loops: CDR1 SQVTM, CDR2 ANQGSEA. V shed 3 bases and J shed 4 bases, with 12 bases lying between them. The CDR3 loop spans 14 amino acids. Time point denoted: newly diagnosed GD, antithyroid drugs for less than 3 months. Preparation of the TCR library used RNA extracted from PBMCs. TCR beta libraries were built with iRepertoire HTBI primers and Arm-PCR of CDR3 regions. One entry per CDR3 protein results from TCRdb running MiXCR on the multiplex PCR reads. Counted here are some 560,000 distinct CDR3 sequences, 15% to 20% occurring once; the ten biggest clones make up around 25%. The data also belong to a second study, concerning T cells in Graves' hyperthyroidism and ophthalmopathy. From that report: A patient was excluded if there was uncontrolled infection, other autoimmune disease, pregnancy or lactation.

The material was peripheral blood mononuclear cells (PBMCs), obtained at new diagnosis, from a patient treated with antithyroid drugs. This chain connects TRBV29-1 to TRBJ2-2; D possibly corresponds to TRBD2 (7 bases). This receptor was obtained from a woman aged 35-65 years with Graves disease. The DNA for the CDR3 is TGCAGCGTTGATCGCGGGGGCGTCACCGGGGAGCTGTTTTTT. This sequence encodes CSVDRGGVTGELFF.